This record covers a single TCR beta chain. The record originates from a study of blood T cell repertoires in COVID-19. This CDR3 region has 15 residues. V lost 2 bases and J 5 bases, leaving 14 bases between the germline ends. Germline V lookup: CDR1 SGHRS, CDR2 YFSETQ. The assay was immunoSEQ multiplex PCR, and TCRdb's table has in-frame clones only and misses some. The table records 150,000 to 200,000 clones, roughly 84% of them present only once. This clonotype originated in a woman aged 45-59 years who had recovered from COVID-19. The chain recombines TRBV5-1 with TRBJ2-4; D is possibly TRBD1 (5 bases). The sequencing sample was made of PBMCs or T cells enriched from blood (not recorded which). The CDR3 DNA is TGCGCCAGCAGCTTACCTAGGGGTGGGGAAAACATTCAGTACTTC. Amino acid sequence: CASSLPRGGENIQYF.